The entry that follows covers one TCR beta chain sequence. Its target is not known. The sample originates from a study of OX40 agonist ivuxolimab in advanced cancers. Study-wide findings and caveats: Compared with CD4+, CD8+ T cells on average had more expanded clones.

In germline, CDR1 is MDHEN, CDR2 SYDVKM. This CDR3 is built from 14 residues. Trimming cost V 7 bases and J 5 bases, with 16 bases left between them. Sequencing used immunoSEQ multiplex PCR; TCRdb keeps in-frame clones, though not all of them. The sample comprises tens of thousands of clones, about 85% of which are singletons, and 1.3% rests with the top ten. The rearrangement joins TRBV28 to TRBJ2-3, with a tentative D call TRBD2 (5 bases). This TCR was recovered from an adult with an advanced solid tumor such as melanoma, head and neck, liver or kidney cancer. Sequenced here: CD4+ or CD8+ T cells sorted from blood, sampled in a trial of the OX40 agonist ivuxolimab. CDR3 protein: CASTPGAGVDTQYF. The CDR3 coding sequence is TGTGCCAGCACCCCTGGAGCCGGGGTAGATACGCAGTATTTT.